Shown below are 20 T cell receptor beta chains from a single sample sequenced in a study of cytomegalovirus exposure and HLA in healthy donors. TCRdb's copy holds only in-frame clones and misses some; the assay was immunoSEQ multiplex PCR. The repertoire holds about 110,000 clones, 88% seen once, with 1.4% in the top ten. Sequencing was done on a sample of PBMCs. These receptors originate from a woman aged 25 to 45 in good health and CMV-seropositive.

The V gene is TRBV27, the J gene TRBJ2-1; D might be TRBD2 (5 bases). Trimming removed 7 bases from V and 4 bases from J, with 20 bases in between. This CDR3 has 16 amino acids. Germline V gene sequence: CDR1 MNHEY, CDR2 SMNVEV (reference sequence). This chain's CDR3 is CASKPGAGSGYNEQFF. The CDR3 region has the DNA TGTGCCAGCAAACCCGGTGCAGGAAGCGGATACAATGAGCAGTTCTTC.

CDR3 sequence reads: CASSLGLSTGELFF. Here the CDR3 DNA reads TGTGCCAGCAGTTTAGGGCTAAGCACCGGGGAGCTGTTTTTT. The chain carries TRBV27 and TRBJ2-2; D is undetermined. CDR1 is MNHEY and CDR2 is SMNVEV in the germline V gene (reference sequence). This CDR3 has 14 amino acids. Trimming stripped 2 bases from V and 4 bases from J, with 8 bases between.

J is TRBJ2-2 and V is TRBV4-2; 7 positions match TRBD2. The CDR3 is 16 amino acids. Germline CDR1 reads LGHNA; CDR2 reads YNFKEQ. Trimming took 4 bases from V and 0 from J; bases not matched to a gene: 5. The CDR3 reads CASSLGRPPNTGELFF. The CDR3, as DNA: TGTGCCAGCAGCCTCGGGAGGCCCCCGAACACCGGGGAGCTGTTTTTT.

The chain recombines TRBV30 with TRBJ2-2, with 7 bases fitting TRBD1. CDR1 GTSNPN and CDR2 SVGIG come from the germline V gene (reference sequence). The CDR3 spans 14 residues. V shed 2 bases and J 7 bases; nucleotides not matched to a gene: 7. CDR3 protein: CAWSPLRDSGELFF. CDR3 DNA sequence: TGTGCCTGGAGTCCCCTCCGGGACAGCGGGGAGCTGTTTTTT.

This chain links TRBV28 with TRBJ1-5; TRBD1 agrees at 7 bases. This CDR3 has 14 residues. Germline values: CDR1 MDHEN, CDR2 SYDVKM. The V segment lost 3 bases and the J segment 7 bases; nucleotides outside the gene matches: 6. CDR3 DNA: TGTGCCAGCAGTTTGGGGGACAGAGGGCAGCCCCAGCATTTT. Translation gives CASSLGDRGQPQHF.

The chain recombines TRBV7-9 with TRBJ1-2; 8 bases are shared with TRBD1. There are 14 residues in the CDR3. With 4 bases clipped from V and 6 bases from J, the junction kept 7 bases outside the gene matches. The germline CDR1 and CDR2 sequences are SEHNR and FQNEAQ (reference sequence). CDR3 residues: CASSYGQGNNGYTF. In DNA form, the CDR3 reads TGTGCCAGCAGCTACGGACAGGGAAACAATGGCTACACCTTC.

J is TRBJ1-3 and V is TRBV7-2; 9 positions agree with TRBD1. With 5 bases clipped from V and 3 bases from J, the junction kept 5 bases outside the gene matches. Germline CDR1 SGHTA, CDR2 FQGNSA. CDR3 length equals 15 residues. CDR3 region: CASSQPTGGGNTIYF. CDR3 DNA sequence: TGTGCCAGCAGCCAGCCGACAGGGGGTGGAAACACCATATATTTT.

The gene calls are TRBV7-6 and TRBJ1-4, with 9 bases matching TRBD1. The trim removed 5 bases at V and 8 bases at J, leaving 9 bases unmatched. This CDR3 contains 15 residues. CDR1 is SGHVS, CDR2 FNYEAQ, per germline. For the CDR3, the DNA is TGTGCCAGCAGCCCGGAGACAGGGGGAAGAGAAAAACTGTTTTTT. Translating it yields CASSPETGGREKLFF. Variable domain in full (rest from reference TRBV7-6 and TRBJ1-4): GAGVSQSPRYKVTKRGQDVALRCDPISGHVSLYWYRQALGQGPEFLTYFNYEAQQDKSGLPNDRFSAERPEGSISTLTIQRTEQRDSAMYRCASSPETGGREKLFFGSGTQLSVL.

CDR3 DNA sequence: TGCGCCAGCAGTCGGGACAGTTCCACAGATACGCAGTATTTT. Amino acid sequence: CASSRDSSTDTQYF. The chain employs TRBV5-1 and TRBJ2-3; 7 bases are shared with TRBD1. V was clipped by 5 bases and J by 2 bases; unmatched bases: 5. CDR3 length: 14 residues. The germline V gene has CDR1 SGHRS and CDR2 YFSETQ.

The rearrangement links TRBV11-2 to TRBJ1-3; 7 bases align to TRBD1. V shed 5 bases and J 4 bases; nucleotides not matched to a gene: 5. The CDR3 loop spans 14 amino acids. Germline V gene lookup returns CDR1 SGHAT and CDR2 FQNNGV. As DNA, the CDR3 is TGTGCCAGCAGCACGGACAGGATAGGAAACACCATATATTTT. Encoded protein: CASSTDRIGNTIYF.

The genes are TRBV2 and TRBJ1-4; TRBD1 matches 7 bases. Losses at the gene ends were 1 base for V and 7 bases for J; bases not matched to a gene: 9. The CDR3 totals 16 residues. The germline gives CDR1 SNHLY, CDR2 FYNNEI. CDR3: CASSEDGTALGEKLFF. In DNA form, the CDR3 reads TGTGCCAGCAGTGAAGATGGGACAGCCCTGGGTGAAAAACTGTTTTTT. The full variable domain, in which reference TRBV2 and TRBJ1-4 provide the parts outside the CDR3, is EPEVTQTPSHQVTQMGQEVILRCVPISNHLYFYWYRQILGQKVEFLVSFYNNEISEKSEIFDDQFSVERPDGSNFTLKIRSTKLEDSAMYFCASSEDGTALGEKLFFGSGTQLSVL.

This sequence joins TRBV2 and TRBJ1-1, with 10 bases aligning to TRBD1. V trimming: 7 bases; J trimming: 11 bases; junction bases outside the gene matches: 13. CDR1 and CDR2 from the germline V gene are SNHLY and FYNNEI. The CDR3 has 14 residues. This CDR3 reads CASTTGQGKNWAFF. The DNA for the CDR3 is TGTGCCAGCACAACGGGACAGGGGAAGAATTGGGCTTTCTTT.

V is TRBV5-1 and J is TRBJ2-7; 8 nucleotides align to TRBD1. The ends lost 4 bases at V and 0 bases at J; junction bases unmatched: 6. The CDR3 covers 15 residues. Per germline, CDR1 SGHRS and CDR2 YFSETQ. Here the CDR3 DNA reads TGCGCCAGCAGCCCCGGGGACAGGAGCTCCTACGAGCAGTACTTC. Translation: CASSPGDRSSYEQYF.

V usage is TRBV9 and J usage is TRBJ2-1; 7 nucleotides agree with TRBD2. The CDR3 runs 16 residues. J was trimmed by 7 bases and V by 4 bases; bases with no gene match: 14. The germline gives CDR1 SGDLS, CDR2 YYNGEE. CDR3 DNA: TGTGCCAGCAGCCCAAGGGGTCCGGGAGGAGGAAATGAGCAGTTCTTC. Encoded protein: CASSPRGPGGGNEQFF. The whole variable domain, remainder taken from reference TRBV9 and TRBJ2-1, is DSGVTQTPKHLITATGQRVTLRCSPRSGDLSVYWYQQSLDQGLQFLIQYYNGEERAKGNILERFSAQQFPDLHSELNLSSLELGDSALYFCASSPRGPGGGNEQFFGPGTRLTVL.

V is TRBV7-9 and J is TRBJ2-7; 9 bases are shared with TRBD1. Trimming at V came to 6 bases and at J to 6 bases, leaving 9 bases not matched to a gene. The CDR3 runs to 14 residues. Germline-derived CDR1 and CDR2 are SEHNR and FQNEAQ (reference sequence). CDR3 amino acids: CASRPGTGSGEQYF. CDR3 nucleotide sequence: TGTGCCAGCAGACCCGGGACAGGGAGTGGCGAGCAGTACTTC.

This clone was counted a single time. The CDR3 loop reads CASSTLQGWDEQYF. In nucleotides, the CDR3 is TGTGCCAGTAGTACCCTACAGGGGTGGGACGAGCAGTACTTC. This chain joins TRBV19 and TRBJ2-7, with 7 bases aligning to TRBD1. The junction had 8 bases not matched to a gene; V was cut back by 4 bases and J by 5 bases. Germline CDR1 LNHDA, CDR2 SQIVND (reference sequence). The CDR3 consists of 14 residues.

As regards this clone: Mismatch with germline at one junction end may stem from a read error. This chain connects TRBV7-7 to TRBJ2-5, with 7 bases identical to TRBD1. The germline gives CDR1 SSHAT, CDR2 FNYEAQ (reference sequence). The CDR3 contains 18 residues. The CDR3 protein is CASSLSSDREHFLETQYF. The CDR3 region has the DNA TGTGCTAGCAGCTTATCATCCGACAGGGAGCACTTCCTCGAGACCCAGTACTTC.

The chain combines TRBV30 with TRBJ2-2; 7 positions match TRBD1. With 0 bases clipped from V and 3 bases from J, the junction kept 4 bases outside the gene matches. Germline CDR1 GTSNPN, CDR2 SVGIG (reference sequence). The length of the CDR3 is 15 residues. Written as DNA, the CDR3 is TGTGCCTGGAGTGTACGGGACAGCTACACCGGGGAGCTGTTTTTT. As protein: CAWSVRDSYTGELFF.

Only a few counts were recorded for this clone. This rearrangement joins TRBV13 to TRBJ2-2; 7 nucleotides match TRBD2. The germline V gene encodes CDR1 PRHDT and CDR2 FYEKMQ (reference sequence). V lost 7 bases, J lost 5 bases, and 1 base stayed unmatched. The CDR3 has 12 amino acids. The CDR3 DNA is TGTGCCAGCACAGCGGGGACCGGGGAGCTGTTTTTT. This gives the protein CASTAGTGELFF. The full variable domain, rest sourced from reference TRBV13 and TRBJ2-2, is AAGVIQSPRHLIKEKRETATLKCYPIPRHDTVYWYQQGPGQDPQFLISFYEKMQSDKGSIPDRFSAQQFSDYHSELNMSSLELGDSALYFCASTAGTGELFFGEGSRLTVL.

V is TRBV7-7 and J is TRBJ2-1, with 10 bases matching TRBD2. Germline V CDR1 and CDR2: SSHAT, FNYEAQ (reference sequence). The CDR3 is 15 residues long. V was clipped by 5 bases and J by 9 bases; unmatched bases: 10. The CDR3 reads CASSAASGSFSEQFF. DNA of the CDR3: TGTGCCAGCAGCGCCGCTAGCGGGAGTTTCTCTGAGCAGTTCTTC.